The 28 T cell receptor beta chains presented below share a single source sample, sequenced in a study of T cell clonotyping in hematopoietic cell transplantation. Some clones are missing from TCRdb's copy, which holds only in-frame ones; the method was immunoSEQ multiplex PCR. Of about 12,000 clones in the sample, approximately 68% were seen once. The sequenced sample was peripheral blood mononuclear cells, obtained 180 days after allogeneic stem cell transplant. These receptors were obtained from a male patient between 60 and 69 years old who had an allogeneic stem cell transplant from an unrelated donor, so the T cells may come from the graft donor. Some clones in this sample may be carry-over from other donors' samples.

The chain recombines TRBV4-3 with TRBJ1-2; D is unclear. The CDR3 covers 14 residues. Trimming pared 1 base from V and 7 bases from J, leaving 13 bases between. The germline V gene has CDR1 LGHNA and CDR2 YSLEER. In nucleotides, the CDR3 is TGCGCCAGCAGCCAAGCGAAGGGCGTAGGTGGCTACACCTTC. This translates into CASSQAKGVGGYTF.

Remarks on this clone: An end of the junction does not agree with germline; a read error may underlie this. This rearrangement joins TRBV7-9 to TRBJ2-5, with D possibly matching TRBD2 (6 bases). The CDR3 extends over 14 amino acids. Germline V gene sequence: CDR1 SEHNR, CDR2 FQNEAQ (reference sequence). The CDR3 region is CASSHPWGEEIQYF. The CDR3 coding sequence is TGTGCCAGCAGCCACCCGTGGGGGGAAGAGATCCAGTACTTC.

This clone has just a few counts. The rearrangement links TRBV5-1 to TRBJ2-7; D remains ambiguous. CDR3 length: 12 amino acids. Germline-derived CDR1 and CDR2 are SGHRS and YFSETQ. V lost 3 bases to trimming and J lost 2 bases, with 6 bases between them. The CDR3 DNA sequence: TGCGCCAGCAGCTCCGGCGCCTACGAGCAGTACTTC. Its translation: CASSSGAYEQYF.

The chain carries TRBV6-5 and TRBJ2-5, with a possible D match to TRBD2 (5 bases). The CDR3 is 13 amino acids. Germline CDR1 reads MNHEY; CDR2 reads SVGAGI. Trimming cost V 7 bases and J 7 bases, with 16 bases left between them. The CDR3 region is CASMDGLAGTQYF. The CDR3 coding sequence is TGTGCCAGCATGGATGGTCTGGCGGGGACCCAGTACTTC.

The chain combines TRBV2 with TRBJ1-6; D might be TRBD1 (5 bases). Trimming removed 2 bases at V and 10 bases at J, with 15 bases between. CDR3 length: 15 amino acids. CDR1 and CDR2 (germline): SNHLY, FYNNEI. CDR3 bases: TGTGCCAGCAGTGAACTGATGGGGACGGAATCACCCCTCCACTTT. This codes for CASSELMGTESPLHF.

With regard to this clone: A read error may account for a junction end that differs from germline. This sequence joins TRBV2 and TRBJ1-1; D ambiguous. This CDR3 spans 13 amino acids. CDR1 and CDR2 from the germline V gene are SNHLY and FYNNEI. For the CDR3, the DNA is TGTGCCAGCAGTGTACGGTTGAACGCTGAAGCTTTCTTT. Protein sequence: CASSVRLNAEAFF. The variable domain in full, with the rest retrieved from reference TRBV2 and TRBJ1-1, is EPEVTQTPSHQVTQMGQEVILRCVPISNHLYFYWYRQILGQKVEFLVSFYNNEISEKSEIFDDQFSVERPDGSNFTLKIRSTKLEDSAMYFCASSVRLNAEAFFGQGTRLTVV.

The rearrangement links TRBV5-1 to TRBJ2-7; TRBD1 might be the D (6 bases). Trimming pared 7 bases from V and 1 base from J, leaving 9 bases between. The CDR3 length is 12 residues. Germline V CDR1 and CDR2: SGHRS, YFSETQ. DNA of the CDR3: TGCGCCAGCGGCAGGGGATCCTACGAGCAGTACTTC. Amino acids: CASGRGSYEQYF.

This clone came up a few times. J is TRBJ2-3 and V is TRBV19, with no clear D. V was trimmed by 5 bases and J by 8 bases, leaving 14 bases between them. The germline V gene has CDR1 LNHDA and CDR2 SQIVND (reference sequence). The CDR3 extends over 13 amino acids. The CDR3, as DNA: TGTGCCAGTAGTCAGGACCCCACCGCTACGCAGTATTTT. Translation gives CASSQDPTATQYF.

This clone is categorized as medium-sized. The V gene is TRBV11-1, the J gene TRBJ2-2, with 7 bases matching TRBD2. The CDR3 has 15 residues. CDR1 and CDR2 (germline): SGHAT, FQDESV (reference sequence). V lost 4 bases and J lost 3; bases outside the gene matches: 5. CDR3 loop: CASSSLAEHTGELFF. The CDR3 coding sequence is TGTGCCAGCAGCTCTCTAGCGGAGCACACCGGGGAGCTGTTTTTT.

This rearrangement joins TRBV11-3 to TRBJ2-7; possibly TRBD1 for D (6 bases). V lost 4 bases and J lost 6, with 16 bases in between. The length of the CDR3 is 14 residues. The germline V gene encodes CDR1 SGHNT and CDR2 YENEEA. CDR3 residues: CASSSSGTPSEQYF. CDR3 nucleotide sequence: TGTGCCAGCAGCTCCTCCGGGACACCCTCCGAGCAGTACTTC.

The chain employs TRBV7-6 and TRBJ2-5; weak D call: TRBD2 (6 bases). Germline values: CDR1 SGHVS, CDR2 FNYEAQ. The CDR3 runs to 14 residues. V was clipped by 3 bases and J by 4 bases, with 12 bases between them. Here the CDR3 reads CASSFGLGGETQYF. DNA for the CDR3: TGTGCCAGCAGCTTTGGTTTGGGGGGAGAGACCCAGTACTTC.

This sequence joins TRBV5-4 and TRBJ1-1; D perhaps matches TRBD1 (6 bases). This CDR3 is 12 amino acids long. V dropped 8 bases and J dropped 3 bases, with 11 bases sitting between them. Germline loops: CDR1 SGHNT, CDR2 YYREEE (reference sequence). The CDR3, as DNA: TGTGCCAGTAGCCAGGGGTACACTGAAGCTTTCTTT. This gives the protein CASSQGYTEAFF. The variable domain in full, completed from reference TRBV5-4 and TRBJ1-1, reads ETGVTQSPTHLIKTRGQQVTLRCSSQSGHNTVSWYQQALGQGPQFIFQYYREEENGRGNFPPRFSGLQFPNYSSELNVNALELDDSALYLCASSQGYTEAFFGQGTRLTVV.

The chain carries TRBV1 and TRBJ2-2; whether TRBD2, the table's D call, matches the DNA was not checked. TRBV1 is listed as a pseudogene. The CDR3 contains 15 residues. In DNA, the CDR3 is TGCACCAGCAGCCCGGGAAAGGATAGACGGGGGGGGCTGTTTTTT. Translation: CTSSPGKDRRGGLFF.

The V gene is TRBV11-2, the J gene TRBJ2-7; D is ambiguous. CDR3 length: 13 residues. Trimming left V 5 bases short and J 0 bases short, with 8 bases between. The germline V gene has CDR1 SGHAT and CDR2 FQNNGV. CDR3 bases: TGTGCCAGCAGCCCAGCGAGCTCCTACGAGCAGTACTTC. Protein: CASSPASSYEQYF. Combining the CDR3 with reference TRBV11-2 and TRBJ2-7 gives the whole variable domain EAGVAQSPRYKIIEKRQSVAFWCNPISGHATLYWYQQILGQGPKLLIQFQNNGVVDDSQLPKDRFSAERLKGVDSTLKIQPAKLEDSAVYLCASSPASSYEQYFGPGTRLTVT.

The J gene is TRBJ1-2, the V gene TRBV7-3; a weak D match, TRBD1 (5 bases). V dropped 4 bases and J dropped 5 bases, with 17 bases sitting between them. The CDR3 has 15 amino acids. Germline V gene lookup returns CDR1 SGHTA and CDR2 FQGTGA. This CDR3 is CASSSWSLGEYGYTF. The CDR3, as DNA: TGTGCCAGCAGCTCCTGGTCCTTGGGGGAATATGGCTACACCTTC.

The chain joins TRBV30 to TRBJ1-5, with D unclear. Trimming removed 1 base at V and 4 bases at J, with 8 bases between. This CDR3 contains 13 residues. CDR1 and CDR2 (germline): GTSNPN, SVGIG (reference sequence). The CDR3 bases are TGTGCCTGGAGTGCAGACGGTAATCAGCCCCAGCATTTT. Translating gives CAWSADGNQPQHF.

J is TRBJ2-7 and V is TRBV6-6, with 13 bases that match TRBD2. Looked up from germline, CDR1 is MNHNY and CDR2 is SVGAGI (reference sequence). The V segment lost 5 bases and the J segment 6 bases; nucleotides outside the gene matches: 7. This CDR3 is built from 15 residues. The chain's CDR3 is CASSPLAGGLGEQYF. The CDR3 nucleotides read TGTGCCAGCAGTCCACTAGCGGGGGGGCTCGGCGAGCAGTACTTC.

The J gene is TRBJ2-3, the V gene TRBV19, with unresolved D. There are 13 residues in the CDR3. V lost 4 bases, J lost 2 bases, and 7 bases lay in between. In germline, CDR1 is LNHDA, CDR2 SQIVND (reference sequence). CDR3 sequence reads: CASSTRFTDTQYF. The CDR3 nucleotides read TGTGCCAGTAGTACTCGGTTCACAGATACGCAGTATTTT.

This clone has only a few counts. Different DNA sequences within this sample yield the same CDR3. The chain joins TRBV6-1 to TRBJ2-3; TRBD1 is a possible D gene (5 bases). The V end lost 0 bases, the J end lost 0 bases, and 13 bases lay between the germline ends. Germline CDR1 reads MNHNS; CDR2 reads SASEGT. This CDR3 is 17 amino acids long. The CDR3: CASSEALAGRSTDTQYF. The CDR3, as DNA: TGTGCCAGCAGTGAAGCGTTGGCAGGGCGGAGCACAGATACGCAGTATTTT.

A few counts support this clone. CDR3: CASSGFPNYGYTF. DNA for the CDR3: TGTGCCAGCAGTGGGTTCCCGAACTATGGCTACACCTTC. The chain employs TRBV28 and TRBJ1-2, with D hard to call. CDR1 and CDR2 from the germline V gene are MDHEN and SYDVKM. This CDR3 has 13 amino acids. Trimming removed 5 bases at V and 2 bases at J, with 9 bases between.

The sample holds a few counts of this clone. The gene calls are TRBV30 and TRBJ1-6; tentative D call: TRBD1 (5 bases). The CDR3 runs to 14 residues. The germline gives CDR1 GTSNPN, CDR2 SVGIG (reference sequence). The V end was cut by 5 bases, the J end by 10 bases, with 18 bases between. CDR3 DNA: TGTGCCTGGCTATCGGGACTTGGCGAGTCACCCCTCCACTTT. Translating gives CAWLSGLGESPLHF.

The J gene is TRBJ1-2, the V gene TRBV5-4; no clear D gene. V gave up 0 bases and J gave up 5 bases, with 20 bases separating them. The CDR3 has 17 residues. Germline CDR1 and CDR2: SGHNT and YYREEE (reference sequence). The CDR3 sequence is CASSLGQASRIAYGYTF. The CDR3 DNA follows: TGTGCCAGCAGCTTGGGGCAGGCATCCCGCATTGCGTATGGCTACACCTTC. The full variable domain, completed using reference TRBV5-4 and TRBJ1-2, is ETGVTQSPTHLIKTRGQQVTLRCSSQSGHNTVSWYQQALGQGPQFIFQYYREEENGRGNFPPRFSGLQFPNYSSELNVNALELDDSALYLCASSLGQASRIAYGYTFGSGTRLTVV.

This clone was seen only a few times. The gene calls are TRBV5-6 and TRBJ1-6; 9 bases match TRBD1. CDR3 length: 15 amino acids. CDR1 SGHDT and CDR2 YYEEEE come from the germline V gene. V shed 5 bases, J shed 7 bases, and the junction held 7 bases outside the gene matches. The chain's CDR3 is CASSWDRVLNSPLHF. DNA for the CDR3: TGTGCCAGCAGTTGGGACAGGGTATTGAATTCACCCCTCCACTTT.

The V call is TRBV19, the J call TRBJ1-1; D ambiguous. The germline V gene encodes CDR1 LNHDA and CDR2 SQIVND (reference sequence). This CDR3 has 12 amino acids. The germline V and J ends were trimmed by 5 bases and 6 bases, with 10 bases remaining between them. DNA of the CDR3: TGTGCCAGTAGTTTCCTGGCGGCTGAAGCTTTCTTT. Translation gives CASSFLAAEAFF. Looking up the rest from reference TRBV19 and TRBJ1-1 gives the full variable domain: DGGITQSPKYLFRKEGQNVTLSCEQNLNHDAMYWYRQDPGQGLRLIYYSQIVNDFQKGDIAEGYSVSREKKESFPLTVTSAQKNPTAFYLCASSFLAAEAFFGQGTRLTVV.

This chain joins TRBV19 and TRBJ2-3; no definite D call. This CDR3 has 16 residues. Trimming shortened V by 5 bases and J by 0 bases, and 15 bases separated the two germline ends. CDR1 is LNHDA, CDR2 SQIVND, per germline (reference sequence). CDR3 nucleotide sequence: TGTGCCAGTAGTCCCTCCGCGGCCACTAGCACAGATACGCAGTATTTT. Protein product: CASSPSAATSTDTQYF.

This sequence joins TRBV25-1 and TRBJ1-2, with 10 nucleotides matching TRBD1. This CDR3 is built from 14 residues. Germline lookup yields CDR1 MGHDK and CDR2 SYGVNS. Trimming removed 6 bases from V and 4 bases from J; junction bases left unmatched: 5. The DNA for the CDR3 is TGTGCCAGCAGGACCGGGACAGGGGCCTATGGCTACACCTTC. Its translation: CASRTGTGAYGYTF.

This chain connects TRBV28 to TRBJ1-1, with D possibly TRBD1 on 5 matching bases. The CDR3 totals 12 residues. The V gene's germline CDR1 is MDHEN and CDR2 SYDVKM. The V end was cut by 6 bases, the J end by 8 bases, with 13 bases between. CDR3 DNA: TGTGCCAGCAGGGGGATAGGGACCGAAGCTTTCTTT. Protein product: CASRGIGTEAFF.

This chain uses TRBV28 with TRBJ1-2; D uncertain. The CDR3 is made up of 16 amino acids. CDR1 is MDHEN and CDR2 is SYDVKM in the germline V gene. The germline V and J ends were trimmed by 2 bases and 4 bases, with 17 bases remaining between them. CDR3 sequence reads: CASSLAGTEMGYGYTF. In DNA, the CDR3 is TGTGCCAGCAGTTTAGCGGGCACGGAGATGGGCTATGGCTACACCTTC.